These T cell receptor beta chains were read from a single sample in a study of blood T cell repertoires in COVID-19. Method: immunoSEQ multiplex PCR; TCRdb's copy keeps in-frame clones and lacks some. The data hold roughly 80,000 clones, with around four fifths observed a single time. The sequencing input was peripheral blood. The receptors originated from a human donor in a cohort sampled during active COVID-19. CDR3s leave out the opening cysteine and the closing phenylalanine or tryptophan. A D gene is named only where the DNA matches it firmly.

TRBV15	TRBJ2-7	TRBD1	ATSRPGQGATRQY
TRBV7-2	TRBJ1-5	NA	ASSLAPAGYSNQPQH
TRBV21-1	TRBJ2-5	NA	ASKPGAGETQY
TRBV6-5	TRBJ1-1	TRBD1	ASSYSGGQGWVGAF
TRBV5-6	TRBJ1-2	NA	ASSLASQGAGGYT
TRBV5-5	TRBJ2-1	TRBD2	ASSAGREQF
TRBV7-8	TRBJ2-3	NA	ASSPSSGAHYTQY
TRBV5-1	TRBJ2-1	NA	ASSGQGGENEQF
TRBV27	TRBJ1-4	NA	ASSFDVGGEKLF
TRBV7-9	TRBJ2-1	TRBD2	ASSWTSGSSGSYNEQF
TRBV5-1	TRBJ2-7	TRBD1	ASSPGQAKPYEQY
TRBV11-2	TRBJ2-3	TRBD2	ASSRSTSSSSTDTQY
TRBV15	TRBJ1-5	TRBD1	ATSQQGVLGQPQH
TRBV2	TRBJ1-1	NA	ASSDRGGTEAF
TRBV2	TRBJ2-2	TRBD2	ASSRTSGITGELF
TRBV7-9	TRBJ2-7	TRBD2	ASSRSGGTYEQY
TRBV5-4	TRBJ2-1	TRBD2	ASSLVSSGGANEQF
TRBV5-1	TRBJ1-4	NA	ASSLEATEVEKLF
TRBV5-1	TRBJ2-1	NA	ASSSGSEAHEQF
TRBV7-2	TRBJ1-5	NA	ASSLGSGAEPQH
TRBV5-1	TRBJ2-5	TRBD1	ASRGTGKETQY
TRBV3-1/TRBV3-2	TRBJ2-3	NA	ASSQSLLTDTQY
TRBV9	TRBJ2-2	TRBD2	ASSRRTSDTGELF
TRBV30	TRBJ1-1	NA	AWTMGRGTEAF
TRBV6-5	TRBJ2-7	NA	ASRRTATYEQY
TRBV10-3	TRBJ2-3	TRBD1	AISESAIQGEDTDTQY
TRBV27	TRBJ2-3	TRBD2	ASSSRTSGRGTDTQY
TRBV5-6	TRBJ2-1	TRBD2	ASSLVAGTSGPNNEQF
TRBV5-1	TRBJ2-7	TRBD1	ASSRDLPGQGPYEQY
TRBV2	TRBJ1-1	NA	ASRRQQSEAF
TRBV12-3/TRBV12-4	TRBJ1-1	NA	ASRRGGTEAF
TRBV5-1	TRBJ1-5	NA	ASSANGDSNQPQH
TRBV5-1	TRBJ2-7	TRBD2	ASSLESSGGNLEQY
TRBV9	TRBJ1-6	NA	ASTSSTDSPLH
TRBV7-6	TRBJ2-1	TRBD2	ASSSLAGAYNEQF
TRBV2	TRBJ2-2	TRBD2	ASNIQGGRSPGELF